This TCR beta chain is from a study of shared clonotypes between healthy human individuals. This clone was observed a single time. At the DNA level, this CDR3 is encoded by other sequences in the same sample as well. Produced via immunoSEQ multiplex PCR; TCRdb's table is partial and in-frame only. The sample lists more than 2 million clones; approximately 96% were seen once. Trimming removed 6 bases from V and 2 bases from J; junction bases left unmatched: 5. The CDR3 spans 14 residues. From germline, CDR1 is SNHLY and CDR2 FYNNEI. Sample: naive CD4+ T cells sorted from blood. The subset is: CD45RA+ positively selected. The clonotype comes from a man between 18 and 29 years old in good health. This chain uses TRBV2 with TRBJ1-1, with 8 bases aligning to TRBD1. The CDR3 is CASSRQGPNTEAFF. The CDR3 DNA sequence: TGTGCCAGCAGCCGACAGGGGCCTAACACTGAAGCTTTCTTT.